The 32 T cell receptor beta chains given below trace back to one sample, sequenced in a study of neurological immune-mediated disorders. MiXCR, applied by TCRdb to the 5' RACE reads, yields one record per CDR3 protein. The table shows tens of thousands of distinct CDR3 sequences, with roughly 5.5% occurring only once. The sequenced sample was PBMCs. These receptors all stem from a man between 18 and 35 years old with multiple sclerosis.

This clonotype was found a few times. At one end, the junction sequence differs from germline, possibly due to a read error. The rearrangement uses TRBV2 and TRBJ1-5; tentatively, D is TRBD1 (6 bases). From germline, CDR1 is SNHLY and CDR2 FYNNEI. The CDR3 has 17 amino acids. CDR3 region: CASSRLGGRTSNQPQNF. CDR3 in DNA: TGTGCCAGCAGCAGACTGGGGGGCAGGACGAGCAATCAGCCCCAGAATTTT. The full variable domain, completed using reference TRBV2 and TRBJ1-5, is EPEVTQTPSHQVTQMGQEVILRCVPISNHLYFYWYRQILGQKVEFLVSFYNNEISEKSEIFDDQFSVERPDGSNFTLKIRSTKLEDSAMYFCASSRLGGRTSNQPQNFGDGTRLSIL.

This clonotype appeared many times. The chain has TRBV27 and TRBJ1-6; TRBD1 is a possible D gene (5 bases). In germline, CDR1 is MNHEY, CDR2 SMNVEV (reference sequence). The V end was cut by 3 bases, the J end by 5 bases, with 20 bases between. The CDR3 is 18 amino acids. The CDR3 region is CASSLFGGGPLDNSPLHF. Written as DNA, the CDR3 is TGTGCCAGCAGTTTGTTTGGGGGAGGGCCCCTCGATAATTCACCCCTCCACTTT.

Ten or more counts support this clonotype. One junction end disagrees with the germline gene, perhaps due to a read error. V and J are TRBV27 and TRBJ1-1; D uncertain. Germline CDR1 reads MNHEY; CDR2 reads SMNVEV (reference sequence). This CDR3 region has 13 residues. The CDR3 is CASSLSRNTEAFF. DNA for the CDR3: TGTGCCAGCAGTCTATCGAGGAACACTGAAGCTTTCTTT.

This clonotype was seen at least ten times. This chain uses TRBV20-1 with TRBJ2-3, with no clear D. The V end was cut by 3 bases, the J end by 1 base, with 11 bases between. The CDR3 runs 14 residues. Germline assignment: CDR1 DFQATT and CDR2 SNEGSKA (reference sequence). The chain's CDR3 is CSASLGPGTDTQYF. Here the CDR3 DNA reads TGCAGTGCTAGTCTAGGACCGGGCACAGATACGCAGTATTTT.

Many counts were recorded for this clonotype. This chain joins TRBV20-1 and TRBJ1-5; tentative D call: TRBD1 (5 bases). The CDR3 extends over 14 amino acids. Germline V gene data show CDR1 as DFQATT and CDR2 as SNEGSKA (reference sequence). The ends were cut back, 0 bases at V and 7 bases at J, with 13 bases in the middle. CDR3 in DNA: TGCAGTGCTAGAGATCTTGCGGGGGAGCAGCCCCAGCATTTT. It is translated as CSARDLAGEQPQHF.

The sample holds many counts of this clonotype. This chain links TRBV20-1 with TRBJ2-7; weak D call: TRBD2 (7 bases). The CDR3 is made up of 14 amino acids. V shed 6 bases and J shed 0 bases, with 15 bases lying between them. The V gene's germline CDR1 is DFQATT and CDR2 SNEGSKA (reference sequence). The CDR3 DNA reads TGCAGTGCCACTAGGGGAGGGGGCTCCTACGAGCAGTACTTC. Residues: CSATRGGGSYEQYF.

In this sample, this clonotype turned up many times. CDR3 bases: TGTGCCAGCAGCTTAAATCGACACTATGGCTACACCTTC. This encodes CASSLNRHYGYTF. The genes are TRBV7-2 and TRBJ1-2; D call uncertain. The CDR3 length is 13 residues. CDR1 is SGHTA and CDR2 is FQGNSA in the germline V gene. The germline V and J ends were trimmed by 2 bases and 3 bases, with 7 bases remaining between them.

The J gene is TRBJ2-1, the V gene TRBV5-1, with D uncertain. The V and J ends lost 0 bases and 8 bases respectively, with 15 bases between them. The CDR3 covers 15 residues. In germline, CDR1 is SGHRS, CDR2 YFSETQ. The CDR3 loop is CASSLGIKKDHEQFF. The CDR3 DNA follows: TGCGCCAGCAGCTTGGGAATCAAAAAGGATCATGAGCAGTTCTTC.

This clonotype has a count of ten or more. The chain is built from TRBV5-1 and TRBJ2-2; D is unclear. There are 16 residues in the CDR3. The germline V gene has CDR1 SGHRS and CDR2 YFSETQ. V dropped 0 bases and J dropped 0 bases, with 9 bases sitting between them. The CDR3 protein is CASSLAPPPNTGELFF. The CDR3 nucleotides are TGCGCCAGCAGCTTGGCTCCCCCCCCGAACACCGGGGAGCTGTTTTTT. Drawing the rest from reference TRBV5-1 and TRBJ2-2, the complete variable domain is KAGVTQTPRYLIKTRGQQVTLSCSPISGHRSVSWYQQTPGQGLQFLFEYFSETQRNKGNFPGRFSGRQFSNSRSEMNVSTLELGDSALYLCASSLAPPPNTGELFFGEGSRLTVL.

This clonotype was counted many times. V gene TRBV5-1 combines with J gene TRBJ1-5; D is unresolved. This CDR3 comprises 14 residues. Germline CDR1 reads SGHRS; CDR2 reads YFSETQ. Trimming left V 0 bases short and J 5 bases short, with 9 bases between. The CDR3 nucleotides are TGCGCCAGCAGCTTGGAGGGTTTGGATCAGCCCCAGCATTTT. Translating gives CASSLEGLDQPQHF.

This clonotype was counted at least ten times. The V gene is TRBV20-1, the J gene TRBJ2-7; D perhaps matches TRBD2 (6 bases). Trimming shortened V by 3 bases and J by 1 base, and 19 bases separated the two germline ends. The CDR3 is 16 residues long. Germline V lookup: CDR1 DFQATT, CDR2 SNEGSKA (reference sequence). CDR3 loop: CSARDPAAGYSYEQYF. CDR3 in DNA: TGCAGTGCTAGGGATCCCGCGGCGGGGTATTCCTACGAGCAGTACTTC.

This clonotype was detected many times. The J gene is TRBJ2-1, the V gene TRBV12-3 or TRBV12-4; possibly TRBD2 for D (5 bases). This CDR3 is built from 17 residues. V lost 6 bases and J lost 8, with 26 bases in between. The CDR3 sequence is CASRNPFSERSSDEQFF. In DNA form, the CDR3 reads TGTGCCAGCAGAAATCCATTTAGCGAGAGGTCATCGGATGAGCAGTTCTTC.

This clonotype was observed a handful of times. Possible read error: a much larger clone is one base away. V and J are TRBV20-1 and TRBJ1-6, with D maybe TRBD1 (5 bases). The CDR3 extends over 15 amino acids. Germline loops: CDR1 DFQATT, CDR2 SNEGSKA (reference sequence). This CDR3 is CSAKTNRRPNSPLNF. The CDR3, as DNA: TGCAGTGCCAAGACTAACAGGAGACCCAATTCACCCCTCAACTTT.

V and J are TRBV24-1 and TRBJ2-3; 9 nucleotides line up with TRBD1. Germline V gene sequence: CDR1 KGHDR, CDR2 SFDVKD. V lost 3 bases to trimming and J lost 8 bases; unmatched junction nucleotides: 11. The CDR3 contains 16 residues. The CDR3: CATSDTTGGKSSTQYF. CDR3 sequence (DNA): TGTGCCACCAGTGATACGACAGGGGGGAAATCGAGTACGCAGTATTTT.

About this clonotype: A much larger clone lies a single base off, so this may be a read error. This chain uses TRBV5-1 with TRBJ2-1; weak D call: TRBD2 (6 bases). CDR3 length equals 13 residues. The V gene's germline CDR1 is SGHRS and CDR2 YFSETQ. CDR3 nucleotide sequence: TGCGCCGGCAGCTTGGGGGGAGGAAATGAGCAGTTCTTC. It is translated as CAGSLGGGNEQFF.

To note about this clonotype: The germline gene is not matched at one end of the junction; a read error may be the cause. The chain employs TRBV20-1 and TRBJ1-5; TRBD1 matches 10 bases. Germline V CDR1 and CDR2: DFQATT, SNEGSKA (reference sequence). The CDR3 has 14 amino acids. CDR3 nucleotides: TGCAGTGCGGGGGCCGGGACAGGGGATCAGCCCCAGAATTTT. Encoded protein: CSAGAGTGDQPQNF.

The CDR3 reads CASSFERGSGYTF. The CDR3 DNA reads as TGTGCCAGCAGCTTCGAAAGGGGAAGTGGCTACACCTTC. The chain employs TRBV7-3 and TRBJ1-2, with D possibly TRBD1 on 5 matching bases. Per the germline V gene, CDR1 is SGHTA and CDR2 is FQGTGA. With 3 bases removed from V and 7 bases from J, the gap between germline ends came to 12 bases. The length of the CDR3 is 13 residues.

In its sample, this clonotype was seen many times. The chain employs TRBV20-1 and TRBJ2-1, with D possibly TRBD2 on 5 matching bases. Germline V gene data show CDR1 as DFQATT and CDR2 as SNEGSKA (reference sequence). This CDR3 is built from 16 residues. Deletions cut 0 bases from V and 1 base from J, with 13 bases between. The CDR3 loop is CSARDPSLESYNEQFF. In nucleotides, the CDR3 is TGCAGTGCTAGAGACCCCTCACTAGAGTCCTACAATGAGCAGTTCTTC.

This clonotype has at least ten counts. V gene TRBV7-2 combines with J gene TRBJ1-2; TRBD1 matches 8 bases. The CDR3 is made up of 15 amino acids. V shed 5 bases and J 4 bases; nucleotides not matched to a gene: 9. CDR1 and CDR2 (germline): SGHTA, FQGNSA. The CDR3: CASSATGTGSYGYTF. The DNA of the CDR3 is TGTGCCAGCAGCGCCACCGGGACAGGATCCTATGGCTACACCTTC.

Many counts were recorded for this clonotype. J is TRBJ2-3 and V is TRBV20-1; TRBD2 might be the D (5 bases). The V gene lost 7 bases and the J gene lost 6 bases, with 14 bases spanning the gap. Germline assignment: CDR1 DFQATT and CDR2 SNEGSKA (reference sequence). There are 12 residues in the CDR3. As DNA, the CDR3 is TGCAGTGGCCTACTAGGCAGGGATACGCAGTATTTT. It translates to CSGLLGRDTQYF.

The V gene is TRBV28, the J gene TRBJ2-3, with 10 bases fitting TRBD2. There are 16 residues in the CDR3. The ends lost 7 bases at V and 3 bases at J; junction bases unmatched: 10. Germline CDR1 and CDR2: MDHEN and SYDVKM. The CDR3 nucleotides read TGTGCCAGCACCCGAGGGAGCGGGAGGGGGACAGATACGCAGTATTTT. It encodes CASTRGSGRGTDTQYF. Using reference TRBV28 and TRBJ2-3 for the parts outside the CDR3, the full variable domain is DVKVTQSSRYLVKRTGEKVFLECVQDMDHENMFWYRQDPGLGLRLIYFSYDVKMKEKGDIPEGYSVSREKKERFSLILESASTNQTSMYLCASTRGSGRGTDTQYFGPGTRLTVL.

As for this clonotype: This may come from a read error, since a much larger clone is one base off. The gene calls are TRBV7-2 and TRBJ2-7, with a possible D match to TRBD1 (5 bases). Germline V gene lookup returns CDR1 SGHTA and CDR2 FQGNSA. The CDR3 loop spans 15 amino acids. CDR3 DNA sequence: TGTGCCAGCAGCTTATCAGGGTGGTATTTGGGCGAGAAGTACTTC. Translation gives CASSLSGWYLGEKYF. The full variable domain, its missing parts supplied by reference TRBV7-2 and TRBJ2-7, is GAGVSQSPSNKVTEKGKDVELRCDPISGHTALYWYRQSLGQGLEFLIYFQGNSAPDKSGLPSDRFSAERTGGSVSTLTIQRTQQEDSAVYLCASSLSGWYLGEKYFGPGTRLTVT.

This clonotype was detected ten times or more. J is TRBJ2-6 and V is TRBV9; 7 bases align to TRBD2. The V segment lost 2 bases and the J segment 2 bases; nucleotides outside the gene matches: 4. CDR1 is SGDLS and CDR2 is YYNGEE in the germline V gene. The CDR3 loop spans 16 amino acids. CDR3 in DNA: TGTGCCAGCAGCGTTACCGGGACTACTGGGGCCAACGTCCTGACTTTC. As protein: CASSVTGTTGANVLTF.

In its sample, this clonotype was seen many times. The chain employs TRBV6-5 and TRBJ1-6, with D possibly matching TRBD1 (6 bases). Trimming shortened V by 4 bases and J by 7 bases, and 14 bases separated the two germline ends. CDR1 is MNHEY and CDR2 is SVGAGI in the germline V gene. This CDR3 is built from 15 residues. The CDR3 reads CASSSSPGTNSPLHF. Here the CDR3 DNA reads TGTGCCAGCAGTTCTTCCCCCGGGACAAATTCACCCCTCCACTTT.

This clonotype was seen ten or more times. The rearrangement joins TRBV28 to TRBJ1-6; 9 nucleotides align to TRBD1. CDR3 length equals 18 residues. Trimming at V came to 6 bases and at J to 5 bases, leaving 14 bases not matched to a gene. Germline CDR1 and CDR2: MDHEN and SYDVKM. The CDR3 sequence: CASSRETGQGGDNSPLHF. CDR3 DNA sequence: TGTGCCAGCAGCCGAGAGACGGGACAGGGAGGAGATAATTCACCCCTCCACTTT.

At least ten counts were recorded for this clonotype. The chain has TRBV5-1 and TRBJ2-3; D might be TRBD1 (5 bases). Germline CDR1 and CDR2: SGHRS and YFSETQ. The CDR3 contains 14 residues. With 1 base removed from V and 5 bases from J, the gap between germline ends came to 11 bases. The CDR3 coding sequence is TGCGCCAGCAGCTTGTCCCTTCAGGGAGATACGCAGTATTTT. Amino acid sequence: CASSLSLQGDTQYF.

Points on this clonotype: Being one base from a much bigger clone, this may be a read error. This rearrangement joins TRBV27 to TRBJ2-1; TRBD1 matches at 8 bases. Germline CDR1 reads MNHEY; CDR2 reads SMNVEV (reference sequence). The CDR3 length is 13 residues. Here the CDR3 DNA reads TGTGCCAGCAGTTCCGGACAGGGAAATGAGCGGTTCTTC. Its protein product is CASSSGQGNERFF.

Regarding this clonotype: This may come from a read error, since a much larger clone is one base off. The chain joins TRBV6-5 to TRBJ2-7; the D is unclear. Germline V gives CDR1 MNHEY, CDR2 SVGAGI. The V end lost 0 bases, the J end lost 5 bases, and 5 bases lay between the germline ends. The CDR3 is made up of 12 amino acids. The CDR3 here is CASSYSANEQYF. For the CDR3, the DNA is TGTGCCAGCAGTTACTCGGCGAACGAGCAGTACTTC.

The gene calls are TRBV12-3 or TRBV12-4 and TRBJ2-1, with 12 nucleotides matching TRBD2. V shed 2 bases and J 4 bases; nucleotides not matched to a gene: 12. The CDR3 totals 19 residues. CDR3 nucleotide sequence: TGTGCCAGCAGTTTACTCCTCCGCGGGCTAGCGGGGGGGTACAATGAGCAGTTCTTC. As protein: CASSLLLRGLAGGYNEQFF.

Many counts were recorded for this clonotype. The J gene is TRBJ2-6, the V gene TRBV12-3 or TRBV12-4; TRBD1 is a possible D gene (5 bases). V dropped 6 bases and J dropped 0 bases, with 9 bases sitting between them. The CDR3 is 15 residues long. CDR3 region: CASSPQVSGANVLTF. Written as DNA, the CDR3 is TGTGCCAGCAGCCCACAGGTCTCTGGGGCCAACGTCCTGACTTTC.

At least ten counts were recorded for this clonotype. The chain uses TRBV5-1 and TRBJ1-1, with TRBD1 matching over 10 bases. Trimming took 4 bases from V and 0 from J; bases not matched to a gene: 9. CDR1 and CDR2 from the germline V gene are SGHRS and YFSETQ. CDR3 length: 17 residues. The DNA of the CDR3 is TGCGCCAGCAGCCCCGGGACAGGGGCCGTCATGAACACTGAAGCTTTCTTT. It translates to CASSPGTGAVMNTEAFF.

In its sample, this clonotype was seen many times. The chain recombines TRBV7-8 with TRBJ2-3; possibly TRBD2 for D (5 bases). Trimming stripped 2 bases from V and 3 bases from J, with 6 bases between. From germline, CDR1 is SGHVS and CDR2 FQNEAQ. The CDR3 sequence is 13 residues long. CDR3 region: CASSLIATDTQYF. DNA of the CDR3: TGTGCCAGCAGCTTAATAGCGACAGATACGCAGTATTTT. Looking up the rest from reference TRBV7-8 and TRBJ2-3 gives the full variable domain: GAGVSQSPRYKVAKRGQDVALRCDPISGHVSLFWYQQALGQGPEFLTYFQNEAQLDKSGLPSDRFFAERPEGSVSTLKIQRTQQEDSAVYLCASSLIATDTQYFGPGTRLTVL.